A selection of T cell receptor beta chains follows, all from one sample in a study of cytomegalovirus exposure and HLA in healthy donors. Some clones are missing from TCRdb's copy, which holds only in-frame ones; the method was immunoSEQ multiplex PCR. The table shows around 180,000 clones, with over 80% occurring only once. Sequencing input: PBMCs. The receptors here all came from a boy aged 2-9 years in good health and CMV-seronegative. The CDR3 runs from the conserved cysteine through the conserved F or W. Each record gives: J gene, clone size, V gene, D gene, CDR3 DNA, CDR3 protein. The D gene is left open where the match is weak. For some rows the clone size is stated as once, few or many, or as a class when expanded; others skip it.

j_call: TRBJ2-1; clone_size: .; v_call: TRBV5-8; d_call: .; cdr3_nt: TGTGCCAGCCAGGGGAATGAGCAGTTCTTC; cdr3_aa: CASQGNEQFF
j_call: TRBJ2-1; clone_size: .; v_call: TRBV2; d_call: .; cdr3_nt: TGTGCCAGCAGTGATGGGGGCCACAATGAGCAGTTCTTC; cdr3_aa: CASSDGGHNEQFF
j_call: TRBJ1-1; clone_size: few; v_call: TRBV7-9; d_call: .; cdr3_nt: TGTGCCAGCAGCTTAAATTTGGTCAGGGATCGGGAGGACACTGAAGCTTTCTTT; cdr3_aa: CASSLNLVRDREDTEAFF
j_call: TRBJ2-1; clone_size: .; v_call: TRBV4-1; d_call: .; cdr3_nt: TGCGCCAGCAGCCCGGACTTGGCCTACAATGAGCAGTTCTTC; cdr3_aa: CASSPDLAYNEQFF
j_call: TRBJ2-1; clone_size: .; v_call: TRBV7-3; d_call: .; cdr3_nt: TGTGCCAGCAGCTTATTAATTGCGGGAACGCATTGGAATGAGCAGTTCTTC; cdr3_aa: CASSLLIAGTHWNEQFF
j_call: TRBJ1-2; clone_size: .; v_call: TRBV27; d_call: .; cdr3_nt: TGTGCCAGCAGTCCTCAGGGGAAAGTACACTATGGCTACACCTTC; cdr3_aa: CASSPQGKVHYGYTF
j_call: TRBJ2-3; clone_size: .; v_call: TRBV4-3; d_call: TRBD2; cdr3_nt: TGCGCCAGCAGCCAACAGCGGGGGGGCATCGCAGATACGCAGTATTTT; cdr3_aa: CASSQQRGGIADTQYF
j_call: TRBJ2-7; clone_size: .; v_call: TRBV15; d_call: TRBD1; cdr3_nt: TGTGCCACCGGGGACGGGACAGACCTCTACGAGCAGTACTTC; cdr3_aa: CATGDGTDLYEQYF
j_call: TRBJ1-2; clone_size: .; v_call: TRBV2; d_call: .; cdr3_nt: TGTGCCAGCAAGAAGGACTCTAACTATGGCTACACCTTC; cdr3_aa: CASKKDSNYGYTF
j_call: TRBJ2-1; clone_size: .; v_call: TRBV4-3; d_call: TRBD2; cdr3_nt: TGCGCCAGCAGCGCCGGGACTAACATCAACAATGAGCAGTTCTTC; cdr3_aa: CASSAGTNINNEQFF
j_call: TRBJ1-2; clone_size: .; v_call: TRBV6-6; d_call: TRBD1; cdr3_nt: TGTGCCAGCAGCCGCGAGAGGACAGGGATGGGTTATGGCTACACCTTC; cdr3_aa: CASSRERTGMGYGYTF
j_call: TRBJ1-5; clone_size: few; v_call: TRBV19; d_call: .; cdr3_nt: TGTGCCAGCAGACGGCCAGGCCAGCCCCAGCATTTT; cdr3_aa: CASRRPGQPQHF
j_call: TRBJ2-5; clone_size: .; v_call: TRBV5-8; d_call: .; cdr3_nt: TGTGCCAGCAGCCGGAGACTAAGGGGGGAGACCCAGTACTTC; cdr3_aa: CASSRRLRGETQYF
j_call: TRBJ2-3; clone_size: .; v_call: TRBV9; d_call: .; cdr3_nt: TGTGCCAGCAGCGGGGGGGGCGGGGTTGGAGATACGCAGTATTTT; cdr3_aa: CASSGGGGVGDTQYF
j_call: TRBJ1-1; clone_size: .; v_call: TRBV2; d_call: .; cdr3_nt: TGTGCCAGCAGTGAAGCGCTTTTACAGGCAGACACTGAAGCTTTCTTT; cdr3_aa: CASSEALLQADTEAFF
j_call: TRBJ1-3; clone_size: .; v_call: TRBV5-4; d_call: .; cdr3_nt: TGTGCCAGCAGCTTGGCCGGAGACCCTTATAGATCTGGAAACACCATATATTTT; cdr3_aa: CASSLAGDPYRSGNTIYF
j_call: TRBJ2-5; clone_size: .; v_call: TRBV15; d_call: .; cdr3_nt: TGTGCCACCAGCAGACAGGGGAGCGGGGAGCAGTACTTC; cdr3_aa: CATSRQGSGEQYF
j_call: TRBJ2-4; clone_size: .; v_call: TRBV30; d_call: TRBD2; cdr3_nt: TGTGCCTGCGAGACTAGCGGGGTAATAGCCAAAAACATTCAGTACTTC; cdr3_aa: CACETSGVIAKNIQYF
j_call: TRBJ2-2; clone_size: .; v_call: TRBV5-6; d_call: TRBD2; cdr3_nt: TGTGCCAGCAGCTTAGCCCCTAGCGGATACACCGGGGAGCTGTTTTTT; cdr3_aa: CASSLAPSGYTGELFF
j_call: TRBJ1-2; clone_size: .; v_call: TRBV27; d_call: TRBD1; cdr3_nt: TGTGCCAGCAGTTCCGTTGACAGGGACTATGGCTACACCTTC; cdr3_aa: CASSSVDRDYGYTF
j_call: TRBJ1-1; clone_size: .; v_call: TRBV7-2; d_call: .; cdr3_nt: TGTGCCAGCAGCTTACACGGGCGGGCGAACACTGAAGCTTTCTTT; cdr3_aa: CASSLHGRANTEAFF
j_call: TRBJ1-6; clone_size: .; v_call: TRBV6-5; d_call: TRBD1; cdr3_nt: TGTGCCAGCAGTCCACAGGGGGTATATAATTCACCCCTCCACTTT; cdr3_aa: CASSPQGVYNSPLHF
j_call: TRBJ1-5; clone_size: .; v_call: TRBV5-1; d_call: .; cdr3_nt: TGCGCCAGCAGCTTGGACAGAAATCAGCCCCAGCATTTT; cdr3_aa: CASSLDRNQPQHF
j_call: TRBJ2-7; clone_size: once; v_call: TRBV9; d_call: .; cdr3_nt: TGTGCCAGCAGCGTAGGAGGTAGCATCGCGGGGGAGCAGTACTTC; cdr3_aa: CASSVGGSIAGEQYF
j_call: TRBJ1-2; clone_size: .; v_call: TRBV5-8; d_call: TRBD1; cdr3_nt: TGTGCCAGCAGCAGACGGACAGGGGACGGCTACACCTTC; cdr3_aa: CASSRRTGDGYTF
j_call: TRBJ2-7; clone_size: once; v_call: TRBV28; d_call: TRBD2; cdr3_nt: TGTGCCAGCAGTTTCGCGGGAGCTTCTACCTACGAGCAGTACTTC; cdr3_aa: CASSFAGASTYEQYF
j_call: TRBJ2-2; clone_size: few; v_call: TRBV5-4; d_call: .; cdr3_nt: TGTGCCAGCAGCTTGGGTAGCACCGGGGAGCTGTTTTTT; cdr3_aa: CASSLGSTGELFF